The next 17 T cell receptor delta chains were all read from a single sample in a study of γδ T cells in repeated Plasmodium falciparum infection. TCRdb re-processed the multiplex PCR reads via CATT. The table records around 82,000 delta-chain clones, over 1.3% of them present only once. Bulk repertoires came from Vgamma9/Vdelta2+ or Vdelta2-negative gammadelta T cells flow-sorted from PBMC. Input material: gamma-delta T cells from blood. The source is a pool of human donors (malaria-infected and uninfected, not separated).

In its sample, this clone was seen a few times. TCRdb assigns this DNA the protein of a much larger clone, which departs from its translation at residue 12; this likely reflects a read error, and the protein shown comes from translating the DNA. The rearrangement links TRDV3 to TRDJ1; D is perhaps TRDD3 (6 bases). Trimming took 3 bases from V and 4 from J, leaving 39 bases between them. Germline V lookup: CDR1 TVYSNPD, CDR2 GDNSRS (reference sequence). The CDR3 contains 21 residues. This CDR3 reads CALPKSPFYHWVRTNRDKLIF. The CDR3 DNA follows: TGTGCCTTGCCCAAGTCCCCGTTCTACCACTGGGTGAGGACTAATCGCGATAAACTCATCTTT.

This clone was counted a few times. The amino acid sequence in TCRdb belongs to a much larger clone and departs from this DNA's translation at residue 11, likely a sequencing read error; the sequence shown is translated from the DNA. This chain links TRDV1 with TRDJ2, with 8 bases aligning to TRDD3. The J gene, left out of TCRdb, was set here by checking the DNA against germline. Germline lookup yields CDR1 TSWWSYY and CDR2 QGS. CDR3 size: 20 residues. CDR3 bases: TGTGCTCTTGGGGCCTCTTGGTACTGGGGGGTGCCCTATTTGCCAGCACAACTCTTCTTT. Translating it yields CALGASWYWGVPYLPAQLFF.

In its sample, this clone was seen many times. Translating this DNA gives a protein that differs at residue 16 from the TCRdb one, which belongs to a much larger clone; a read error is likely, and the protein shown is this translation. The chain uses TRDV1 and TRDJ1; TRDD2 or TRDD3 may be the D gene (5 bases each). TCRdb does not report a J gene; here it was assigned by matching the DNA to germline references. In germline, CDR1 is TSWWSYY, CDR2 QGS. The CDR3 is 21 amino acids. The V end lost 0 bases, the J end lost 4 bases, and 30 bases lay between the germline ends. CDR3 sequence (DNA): TGTGCTCTTGGGGAACTAGAGGAAGTGCCCATGCCCTACTGGTACAACGATAAACTCATCTTT. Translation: CALGELEEVPMPYWYNDKLIF.

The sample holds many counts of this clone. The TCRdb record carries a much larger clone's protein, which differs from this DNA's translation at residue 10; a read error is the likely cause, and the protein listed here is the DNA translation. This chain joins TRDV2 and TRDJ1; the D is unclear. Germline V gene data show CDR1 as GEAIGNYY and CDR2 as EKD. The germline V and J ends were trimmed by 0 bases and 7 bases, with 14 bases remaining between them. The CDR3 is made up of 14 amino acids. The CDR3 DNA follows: TGTGCCTGTGACACCTTAATGGGAGAAGCTAAACTCATCTTT. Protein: CACDTLMGEAKLIF.

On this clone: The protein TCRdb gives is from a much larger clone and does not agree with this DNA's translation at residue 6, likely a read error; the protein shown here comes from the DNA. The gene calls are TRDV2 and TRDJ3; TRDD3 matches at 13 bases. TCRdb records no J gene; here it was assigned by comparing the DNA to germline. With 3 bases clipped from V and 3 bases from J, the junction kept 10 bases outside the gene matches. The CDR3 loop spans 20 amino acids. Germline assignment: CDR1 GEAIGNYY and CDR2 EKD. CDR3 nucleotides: TGTGCCTGTGACCGGAAACTGGGGGATACGCGTTTCTGGGACACCCGACAGATGTTTTTC. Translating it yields CACDRKLGDTRFWDTRQMFF.

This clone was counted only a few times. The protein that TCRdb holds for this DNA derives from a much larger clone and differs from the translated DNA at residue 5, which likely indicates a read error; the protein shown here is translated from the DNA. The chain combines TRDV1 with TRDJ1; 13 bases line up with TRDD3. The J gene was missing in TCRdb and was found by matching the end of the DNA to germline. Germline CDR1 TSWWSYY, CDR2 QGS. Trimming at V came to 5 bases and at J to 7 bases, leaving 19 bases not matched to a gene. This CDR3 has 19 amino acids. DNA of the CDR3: TGTGCTCTTGGGAAACGTTCACCGTTACTGGGGGATACGCGGAGTAAACTCATCTTT. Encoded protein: CALGKRSPLLGDTRSKLIF.

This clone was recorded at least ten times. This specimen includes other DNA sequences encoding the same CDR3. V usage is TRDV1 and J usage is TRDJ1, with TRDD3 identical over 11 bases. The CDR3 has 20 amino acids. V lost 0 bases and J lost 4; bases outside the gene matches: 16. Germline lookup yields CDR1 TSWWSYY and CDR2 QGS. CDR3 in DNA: TGTGCTCTTGGGGAACTTAAACTAAGATACTGGGGGATAGGTCACGATAAACTCATCTTT. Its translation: CALGELKLRYWGIGHDKLIF.

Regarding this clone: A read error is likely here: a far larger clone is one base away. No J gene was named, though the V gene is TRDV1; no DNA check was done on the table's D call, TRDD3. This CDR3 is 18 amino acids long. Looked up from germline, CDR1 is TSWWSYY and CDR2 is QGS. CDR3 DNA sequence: TGTGCTCTTACTTTAGCCATTACTGGGTATTCTTACACCGATAAACTCATTTTT. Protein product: CALTLAITGYSYTDKLIF.

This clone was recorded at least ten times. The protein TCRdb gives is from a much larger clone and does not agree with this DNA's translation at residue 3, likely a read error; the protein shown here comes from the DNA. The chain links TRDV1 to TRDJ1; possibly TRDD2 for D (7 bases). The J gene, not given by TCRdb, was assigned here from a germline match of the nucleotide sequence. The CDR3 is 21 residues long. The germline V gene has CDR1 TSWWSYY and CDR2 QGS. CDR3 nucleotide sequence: TGTGCTCCTGGGGAACCGATCCGAATTTCCTACGGGGTCTCGTACACCGATAAACTCATCTTT. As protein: CAPGEPIRISYGVSYTDKLIF.

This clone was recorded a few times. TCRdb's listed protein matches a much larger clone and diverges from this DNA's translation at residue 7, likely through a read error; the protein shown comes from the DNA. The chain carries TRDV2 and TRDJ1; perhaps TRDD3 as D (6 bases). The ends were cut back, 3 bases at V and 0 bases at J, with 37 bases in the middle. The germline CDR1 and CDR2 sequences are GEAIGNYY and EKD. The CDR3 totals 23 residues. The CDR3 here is CACDSLITPVAGTGSENTDKLIF. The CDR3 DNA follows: TGTGCCTGTGACTCCTTAATTACCCCCGTGGCAGGTACTGGGAGTGAGAACACCGATAAACTCATCTTT.

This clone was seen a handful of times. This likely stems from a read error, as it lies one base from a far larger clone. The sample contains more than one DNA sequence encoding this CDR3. The CDR3 reads CALGELGYRFLVTDKLIF. The CDR3 DNA reads TGTGCCCTTGGGGAACTGGGATACCGGTTTCTAGTCACCGATAAACTCATCTTT. V usage is TRDV1 and J usage is TRDJ1, with 7 bases fitting TRDD3. No J gene is reported in TCRdb; it was inferred here by comparing the DNA with germline. Looked up from germline, CDR1 is TSWWSYY and CDR2 is QGS. CDR3 length: 18 amino acids.

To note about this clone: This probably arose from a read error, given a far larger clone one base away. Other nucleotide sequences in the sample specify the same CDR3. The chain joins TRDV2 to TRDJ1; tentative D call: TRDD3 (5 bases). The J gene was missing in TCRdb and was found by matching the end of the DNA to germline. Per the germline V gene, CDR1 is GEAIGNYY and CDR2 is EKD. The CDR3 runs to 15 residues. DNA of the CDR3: TGTGCCTGCGACACGATACTTGGAATCACCGATAAACTCATCTTT. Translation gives CACDTILGITDKLIF.

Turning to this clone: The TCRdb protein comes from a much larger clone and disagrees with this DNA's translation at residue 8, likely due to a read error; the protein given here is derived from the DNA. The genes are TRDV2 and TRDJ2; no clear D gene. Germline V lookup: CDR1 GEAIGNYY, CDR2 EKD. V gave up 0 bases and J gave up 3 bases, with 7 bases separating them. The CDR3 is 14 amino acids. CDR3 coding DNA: TGTGCCTGTGACACCTTTTCCGTGACAGCACAACTCTTCTTT. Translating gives CACDTFSVTAQLFF.

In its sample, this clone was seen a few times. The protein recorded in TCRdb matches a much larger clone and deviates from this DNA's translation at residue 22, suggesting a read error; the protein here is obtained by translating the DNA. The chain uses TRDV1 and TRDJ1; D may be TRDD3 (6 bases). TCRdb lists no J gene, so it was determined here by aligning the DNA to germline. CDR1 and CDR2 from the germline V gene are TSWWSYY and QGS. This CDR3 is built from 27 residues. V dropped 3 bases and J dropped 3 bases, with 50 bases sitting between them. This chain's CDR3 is CALGEMNVLHPKGFNWDIASQADKLIF. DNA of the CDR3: TGTGCTCTTGGGGAGATGAACGTTCTACATCCAAAAGGTTTCAACTGGGACATAGCAAGTCAGGCCGATAAACTCATCTTT.

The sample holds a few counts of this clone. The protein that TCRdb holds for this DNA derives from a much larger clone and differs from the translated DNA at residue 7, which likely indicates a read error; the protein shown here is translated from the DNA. The CDR3 sequence: CACDTSAEMFF. The CDR3 DNA sequence: TGTGCCTGTGACACCTCAGCTGAGATGTTTTTC. V is TRDV2 and J is TRDJ3; D unclear. The germline V gene encodes CDR1 GEAIGNYY and CDR2 EKD. The CDR3 is 11 residues long. V was shortened by 0 bases and J by 17 bases, with 7 bases between the two germline ends.

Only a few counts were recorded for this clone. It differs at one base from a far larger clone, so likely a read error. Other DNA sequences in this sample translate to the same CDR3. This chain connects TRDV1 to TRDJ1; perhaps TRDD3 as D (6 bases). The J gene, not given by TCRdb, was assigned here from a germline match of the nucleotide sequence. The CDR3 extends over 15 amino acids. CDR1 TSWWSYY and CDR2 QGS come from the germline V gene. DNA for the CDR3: TGCGCTCTTGGGGATTTTCGGTGGGGGGGCGATAAACTCATCTTT. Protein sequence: CALGDFRWGGDKLIF.

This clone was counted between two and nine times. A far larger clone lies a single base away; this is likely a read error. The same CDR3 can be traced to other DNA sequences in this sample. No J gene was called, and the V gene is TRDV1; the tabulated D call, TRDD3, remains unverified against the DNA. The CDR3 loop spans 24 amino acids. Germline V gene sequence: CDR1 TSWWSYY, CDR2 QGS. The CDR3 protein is CALGELRVFTWAGWGYRLTDKLIF. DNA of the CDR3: TGTGCTCTTGGGGAACTTAGAGTCTTCACCTGGGCAGGATGGGGATACAGGCTCACCGATAAACTCATCTTC.